The source of this T cell receptor (beta chain) is a study of post-analysis software for immune sequencing data. General study findings and limits: The study found TRBV5-6, TRBV5-1 and TRBV20-1 among five or six TRBV segments more frequent in patients than controls. Analysis by F measure revealed that same-batch samples clustered strongly together.

Comments on this clonotype: The target antigen is unknown.

The germline CDR1 and CDR2 sequences are SGHRS and YFSETQ. The CDR3 sequence is 13 residues long. The V end lost 0 bases, the J end lost 12 bases, and 16 bases lay between the germline ends. cDNA libraries for TCR beta contained unique molecular identifiers. A population of roughly 0.9 to 11 million T cells gave rise to roughly 500,000 cDNA molecules. Each CDR3 protein is one row after TCRdb ran MiXCR on the PCR reads. The sample contains approximately 160,000 distinct CDR3 sequences, about 30% of which appear only once. The rearrangement joins TRBV5-1 to TRBJ2-7, with D possibly being TRBD2 (6 bases). Sequenced sample: blood. The source is a girl under 18 with multiple sclerosis. The CDR3 is CASSLASGETRYF. Written as DNA, the CDR3 is TGCGCCAGCAGCTTGGCCTCGGGGGAGACCCGGTACTTC. Complete variable domain (other parts from reference TRBV5-1 and TRBJ2-7): KAGVTQTPRYLIKTRGQQVTLSCSPISGHRSVSWYQQTPGQGLQFLFEYFSETQRNKGNFPGRFSGRQFSNSRSEMNVSTLELGDSALYLCASSLASGETRYFGPGTRLTVT.